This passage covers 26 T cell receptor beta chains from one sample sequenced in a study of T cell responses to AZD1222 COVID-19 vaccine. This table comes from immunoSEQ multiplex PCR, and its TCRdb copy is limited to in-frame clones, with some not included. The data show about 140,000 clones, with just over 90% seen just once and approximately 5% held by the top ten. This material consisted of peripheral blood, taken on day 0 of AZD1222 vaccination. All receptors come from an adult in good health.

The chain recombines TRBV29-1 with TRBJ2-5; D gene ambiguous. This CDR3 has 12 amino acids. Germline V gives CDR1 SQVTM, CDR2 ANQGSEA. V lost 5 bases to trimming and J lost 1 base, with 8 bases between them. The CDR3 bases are TGCAGCGTTCGATGGTCCCAAGAGACCCAGTACTTC. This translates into CSVRWSQETQYF.

The CDR3 reads CAWAFEYGYTF. The CDR3 region has the DNA TGTGCCTGGGCCTTTGAGTATGGCTACACCTTC. The chain couples TRBV30 to TRBJ1-2; no firm D call. CDR3 length: 11 residues. The V and J ends lost 5 bases and 5 bases respectively, with 9 bases between them. CDR1 and CDR2 from the germline V gene are GTSNPN and SVGIG (reference sequence).

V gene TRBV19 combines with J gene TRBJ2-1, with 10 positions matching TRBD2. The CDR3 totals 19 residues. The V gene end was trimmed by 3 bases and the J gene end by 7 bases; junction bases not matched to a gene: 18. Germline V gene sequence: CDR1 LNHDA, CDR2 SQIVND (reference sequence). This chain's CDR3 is CASSIAPSWTSGTYNEQFF. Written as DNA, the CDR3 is TGTGCCAGTAGTATCGCCCCGTCCTGGACTAGCGGAACTTATAATGAGCAGTTCTTC.

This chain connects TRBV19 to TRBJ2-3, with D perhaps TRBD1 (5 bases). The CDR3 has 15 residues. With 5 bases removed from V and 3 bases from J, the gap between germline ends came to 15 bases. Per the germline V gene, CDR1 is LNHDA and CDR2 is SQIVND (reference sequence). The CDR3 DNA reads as TGTGCCAGTAGTTCCGACAGTAAAGGTACAGATACGCAGTATTTT. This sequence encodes CASSSDSKGTDTQYF.

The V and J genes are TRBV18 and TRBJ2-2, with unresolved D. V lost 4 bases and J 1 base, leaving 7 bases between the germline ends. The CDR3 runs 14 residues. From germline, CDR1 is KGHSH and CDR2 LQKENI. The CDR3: CASSLSGNTGELFF. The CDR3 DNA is TGTGCCAGCTCACTTTCAGGGAACACCGGGGAGCTGTTTTTT.

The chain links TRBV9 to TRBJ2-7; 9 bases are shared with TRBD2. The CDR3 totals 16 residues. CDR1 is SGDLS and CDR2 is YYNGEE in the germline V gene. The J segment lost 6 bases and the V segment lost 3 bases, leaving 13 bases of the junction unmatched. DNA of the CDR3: TGTGCCAGCAGCGAGGGCCCCCCAGCGGGGGGTGGCGAGCAGTACTTC. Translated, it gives CASSEGPPAGGGEQYF.

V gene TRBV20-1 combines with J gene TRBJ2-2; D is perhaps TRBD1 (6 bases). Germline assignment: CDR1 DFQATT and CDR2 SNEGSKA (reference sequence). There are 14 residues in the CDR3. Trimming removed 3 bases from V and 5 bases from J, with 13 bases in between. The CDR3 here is CSASSRGDTGELFF. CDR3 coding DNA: TGCAGTGCTAGTAGCAGGGGAGATACCGGGGAGCTGTTTTTT.

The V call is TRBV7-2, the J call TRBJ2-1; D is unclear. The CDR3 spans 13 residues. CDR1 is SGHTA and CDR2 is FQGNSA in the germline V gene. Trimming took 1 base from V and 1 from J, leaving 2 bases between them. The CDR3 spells CASSLGSYNEQFF. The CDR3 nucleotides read TGTGCCAGCAGCTTAGGGTCCTACAATGAGCAGTTCTTC. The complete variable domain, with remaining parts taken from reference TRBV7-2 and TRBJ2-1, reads GAGVSQSPSNKVTEKGKDVELRCDPISGHTALYWYRQSLGQGLEFLIYFQGNSAPDKSGLPSDRFSAERTGGSVSTLTIQRTQQEDSAVYLCASSLGSYNEQFFGPGTRLTVL.

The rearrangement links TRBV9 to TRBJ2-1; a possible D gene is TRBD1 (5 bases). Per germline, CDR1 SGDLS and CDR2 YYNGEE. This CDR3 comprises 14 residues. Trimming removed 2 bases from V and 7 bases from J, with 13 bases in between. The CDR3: CASSVDRFRNEQFF. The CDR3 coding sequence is TGTGCCAGCAGCGTCGACAGATTCAGGAATGAGCAGTTCTTC.

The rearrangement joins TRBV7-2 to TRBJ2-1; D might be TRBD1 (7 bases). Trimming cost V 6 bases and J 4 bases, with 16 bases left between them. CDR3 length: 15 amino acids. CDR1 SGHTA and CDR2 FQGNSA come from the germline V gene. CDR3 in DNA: TGTGCCAGCAGGCCCGGGGGACAGCCATACAATGAGCAGTTCTTC. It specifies CASRPGGQPYNEQFF.

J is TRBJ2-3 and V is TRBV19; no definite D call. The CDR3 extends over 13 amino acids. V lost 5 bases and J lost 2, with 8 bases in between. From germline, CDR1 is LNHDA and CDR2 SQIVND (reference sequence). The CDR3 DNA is TGTGCCAGTAGTTTCCGGTTCACAGATACGCAGTATTTT. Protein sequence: CASSFRFTDTQYF.

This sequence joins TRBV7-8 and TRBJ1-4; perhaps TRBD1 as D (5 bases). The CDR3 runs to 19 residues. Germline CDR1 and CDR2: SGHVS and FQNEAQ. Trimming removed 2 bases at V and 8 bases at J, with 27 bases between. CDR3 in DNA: TGTGCCAGCAGCTTAAGGATCGGGTCCGAAGGGGTAGGAAAGGAAAAACTGTTTTTT. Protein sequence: CASSLRIGSEGVGKEKLFF.

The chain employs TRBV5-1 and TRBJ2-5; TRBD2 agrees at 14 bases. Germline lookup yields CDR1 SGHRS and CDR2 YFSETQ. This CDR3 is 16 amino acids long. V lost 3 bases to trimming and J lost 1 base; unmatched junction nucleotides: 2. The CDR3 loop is CASSSGLAGVQETQYF. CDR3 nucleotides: TGCGCCAGCAGCTCGGGACTAGCGGGGGTCCAAGAGACCCAGTACTTC.

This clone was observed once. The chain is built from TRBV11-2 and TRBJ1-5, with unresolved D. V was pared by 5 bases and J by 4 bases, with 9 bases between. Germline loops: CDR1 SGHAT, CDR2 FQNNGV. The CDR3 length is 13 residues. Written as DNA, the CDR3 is TGTGCCAGCAGCCCGGGGTTTAATCAGCCCCAGCATTTT. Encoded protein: CASSPGFNQPQHF.

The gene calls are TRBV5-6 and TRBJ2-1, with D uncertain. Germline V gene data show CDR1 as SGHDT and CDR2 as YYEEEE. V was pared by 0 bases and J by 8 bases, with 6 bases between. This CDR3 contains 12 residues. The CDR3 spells CASSLGYHEQFF. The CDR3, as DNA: TGTGCCAGCAGCTTGGGATATCATGAGCAGTTCTTC.

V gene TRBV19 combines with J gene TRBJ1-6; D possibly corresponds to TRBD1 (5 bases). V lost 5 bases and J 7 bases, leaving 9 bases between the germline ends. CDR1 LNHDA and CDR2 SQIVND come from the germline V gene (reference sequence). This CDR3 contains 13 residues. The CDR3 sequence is CASSPQGNSPLHF. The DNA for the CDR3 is TGTGCCAGTAGTCCCCAGGGAAATTCACCCCTCCACTTT.

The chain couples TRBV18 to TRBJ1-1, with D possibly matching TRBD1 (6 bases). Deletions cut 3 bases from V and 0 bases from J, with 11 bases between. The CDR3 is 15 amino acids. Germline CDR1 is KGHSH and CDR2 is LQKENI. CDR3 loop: CASSPTDSMNTEAFF. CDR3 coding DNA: TGTGCCAGCTCACCCACGGACAGCATGAACACTGAAGCTTTCTTT.

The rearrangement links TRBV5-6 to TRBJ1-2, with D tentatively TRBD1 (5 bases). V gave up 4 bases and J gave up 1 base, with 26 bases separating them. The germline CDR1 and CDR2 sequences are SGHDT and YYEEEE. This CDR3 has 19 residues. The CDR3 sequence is CASSQGQGGSRTFNYGYTF. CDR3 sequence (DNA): TGTGCCAGCAGCCAAGGGCAGGGAGGGAGCCGAACGTTTAACTATGGCTACACCTTC.

The CDR3 DNA reads TGTGCCAGCAAGGGCGGGAGGTTGAGCTACGAGCAGTACTTC. Translated, it gives CASKGGRLSYEQYF. V usage is TRBV7-3 and J usage is TRBJ2-7; 8 bases agree with TRBD2. After removal of 7 bases from V and 3 bases from J, the junction contained 8 bases not matched to a gene. Germline CDR1 SGHTA, CDR2 FQGTGA. The CDR3 extends over 14 amino acids. The full variable domain, its missing parts supplied by reference TRBV7-3 and TRBJ2-7, is GAGVSQTPSNKVTEKGKYVELRCDPISGHTALYWYRQSLGQGPEFLIYFQGTGAADDSGLPNDRFFAVRPEGSVSTLKIQRTERGDSAVYLCASKGGRLSYEQYFGPGTRLTVT.

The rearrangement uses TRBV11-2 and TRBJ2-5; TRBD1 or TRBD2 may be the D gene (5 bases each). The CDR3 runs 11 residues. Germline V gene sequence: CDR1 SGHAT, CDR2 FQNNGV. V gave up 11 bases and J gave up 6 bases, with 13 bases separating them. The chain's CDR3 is CASEGSKTQYF. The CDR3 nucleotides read TGTGCCTCCGAGGGGTCGAAGACCCAGTACTTC.

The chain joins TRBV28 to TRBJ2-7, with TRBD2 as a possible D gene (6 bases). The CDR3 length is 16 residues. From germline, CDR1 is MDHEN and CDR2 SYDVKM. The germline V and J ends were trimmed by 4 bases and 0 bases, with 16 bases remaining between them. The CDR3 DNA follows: TGTGCCAGCAGTTGGGGGGTGGGGGACCTCTCCTACGAGCAGTACTTC. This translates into CASSWGVGDLSYEQYF.

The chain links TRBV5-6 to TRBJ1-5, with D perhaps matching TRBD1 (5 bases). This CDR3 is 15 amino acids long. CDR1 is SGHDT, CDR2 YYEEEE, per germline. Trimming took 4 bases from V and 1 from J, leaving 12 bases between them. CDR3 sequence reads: CASSQGVSSNQPQHF. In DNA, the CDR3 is TGTGCCAGCAGCCAAGGGGTCTCCAGCAATCAGCCCCAGCATTTT.

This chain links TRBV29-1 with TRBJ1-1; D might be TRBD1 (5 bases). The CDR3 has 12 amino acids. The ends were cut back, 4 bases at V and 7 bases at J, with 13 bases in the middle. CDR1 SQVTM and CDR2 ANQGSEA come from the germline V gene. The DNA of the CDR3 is TGCAGCGTTGTGTCGGGGGTAGATGAAGCTTTCTTT. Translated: CSVVSGVDEAFF.

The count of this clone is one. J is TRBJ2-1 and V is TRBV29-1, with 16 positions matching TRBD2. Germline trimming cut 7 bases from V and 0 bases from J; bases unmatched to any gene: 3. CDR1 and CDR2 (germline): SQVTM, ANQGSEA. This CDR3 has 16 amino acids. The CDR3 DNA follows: TGCAGCGCGGGACTAGCGGGAGGGAGCTCCTACAATGAGCAGTTCTTC. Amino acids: CSAGLAGGSSYNEQFF.

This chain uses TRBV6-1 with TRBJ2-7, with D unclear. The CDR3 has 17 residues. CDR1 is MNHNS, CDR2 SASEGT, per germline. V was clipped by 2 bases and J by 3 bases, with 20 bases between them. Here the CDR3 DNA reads TGTGCCAGCAGTGAATTCGGCATCGGGTCCTTTATCTACGAGCAGTACTTC. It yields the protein CASSEFGIGSFIYEQYF.

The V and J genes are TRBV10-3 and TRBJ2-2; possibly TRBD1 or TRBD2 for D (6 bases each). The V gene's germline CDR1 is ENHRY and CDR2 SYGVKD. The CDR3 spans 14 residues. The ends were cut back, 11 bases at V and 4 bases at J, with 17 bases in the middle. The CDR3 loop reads CAVSAGQGTGELFF. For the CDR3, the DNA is TGTGCCGTGAGCGCGGGACAAGGCACCGGGGAGCTGTTTTTT.